The next 29 T cell receptor beta chains were all read from a single sample in a study of fetal regulatory T cell absence and autoimmunity. Using immunoSEQ multiplex PCR, the repertoire was profiled, and TCRdb retains in-frame clones only, with some absent. The sample gives just over 45,000 clones, around 85% of which show up once; approximately 0.45% is in the top ten. Sequencing was carried out using cord blood. Receptors originate from a newborn boy with IPEX syndrome.

The chain links TRBV6-6 to TRBJ2-7, with TRBD2 matching over 11 bases. V lost 7 bases to trimming and J lost 5 bases; unmatched junction nucleotides: 10. The CDR3 covers 15 residues. CDR1 is MNHNY, CDR2 SVGAGI, per germline (reference sequence). This CDR3 is CASTSHLAGGDEQYF. CDR3 nucleotide sequence: TGTGCCAGCACCTCCCACCTAGCGGGAGGAGACGAGCAGTACTTC.

The chain recombines TRBV25-1 with TRBJ1-4; unclear D gene. Trimming pared 8 bases from V and 8 bases from J, leaving 12 bases between. Germline CDR1 and CDR2: MGHDK and SYGVNS. The CDR3 contains 12 residues. The CDR3 DNA reads as TGTGCCAGCGGAGAGGCTGACGAAAAACTGTTTTTT. It specifies CASGEADEKLFF.

The CDR3 sequence: CASSKGGEQYF. CDR3 nucleotides: TGTGCCAGCAGCAAAGGGGGCGAGCAGTACTTC. The chain employs TRBV21-1 and TRBJ2-7. TRBV21-1 counts as a pseudogene. The CDR3 spans 11 residues.

The chain recombines TRBV6-5 with TRBJ2-7, with D uncertain. This CDR3 region has 11 residues. Looked up from germline, CDR1 is MNHEY and CDR2 is SVGAGI. Trimming took 2 bases from V and 10 from J, leaving 9 bases between them. CDR3 loop: CASSYGSFQYF. The CDR3 DNA reads TGTGCCAGCAGTTACGGGTCTTTCCAGTACTTC.

V usage is TRBV7-8 and J usage is TRBJ2-1, with 8 bases matching TRBD2. This CDR3 region has 12 residues. From germline, CDR1 is SGHVS and CDR2 FQNEAQ. Germline trimming cut 5 bases from V and 15 bases from J; bases unmatched to any gene: 9. CDR3 coding DNA: TGTGCCAGCAGCCCCGTCTCGGGAGGGCTGTTCTTC. This gives the protein CASSPVSGGLFF.

This clone was counted a few times. This sequence joins TRBV4-3 and TRBJ2-5, with 7 bases that match TRBD2. CDR3 length: 15 amino acids. The germline V gene has CDR1 LGHNA and CDR2 YSLEER. V shed 1 base, J shed 5 bases, and the junction held 7 bases outside the gene matches. This chain's CDR3 is CASSQVWEGPETQYF. The CDR3 DNA reads as TGCGCCAGCAGCCAAGTTTGGGAGGGGCCGGAGACCCAGTACTTC.

A few counts support this clone. The gene calls are TRBV2 and TRBJ1-2; D unclear. With 7 bases removed from V and 3 bases from J, the gap between germline ends came to 12 bases. The V gene's germline CDR1 is SNHLY and CDR2 FYNNEI. The CDR3 length is 13 residues. In nucleotides, the CDR3 is TGTGCCAGCAACGTTAATACCTACTATGGCTACACCTTC. As protein: CASNVNTYYGYTF.

The CDR3 DNA reads TGCGCCAGCAGCTTTCGGACAGGGGGGTACGAGCAGTACTTC. Translation gives CASSFRTGGYEQYF. The chain couples TRBV5-1 to TRBJ2-7; 10 bases match TRBD1. Germline trimming cut 2 bases from V and 4 bases from J; bases unmatched to any gene: 3. This CDR3 spans 14 amino acids. Germline V CDR1 and CDR2: SGHRS, YFSETQ.

In this sample, this clone turned up once. The junction does not match germline at one end; this may be a read error. The CDR3 bases are TGCGCCAGCAGCCAACTAGTCAGCACAGATACGCAGTATTTT. Translated: CASSQLVSTDTQYF. The chain joins TRBV5-4 to TRBJ2-3; a possible D gene is TRBD2 (5 bases). Germline V lookup: CDR1 SGHNT, CDR2 YYREEE (reference sequence). This CDR3 comprises 14 residues.

The CDR3 spells CASSPTSAPGELFF. In DNA, the CDR3 is TGTGCCAGCAGCCCGACTAGCGCCCCCGGGGAGCTGTTTTTT. The chain combines TRBV27 with TRBJ2-2; 8 bases align to TRBD2. The CDR3 consists of 14 residues. V was pared by 6 bases and J by 6 bases, with 6 bases of the junction left unmatched. In germline, CDR1 is MNHEY, CDR2 SMNVEV (reference sequence).

V and J are TRBV28 and TRBJ1-1, with a possible D match to TRBD1 (5 bases). Germline V CDR1 and CDR2: MDHEN, SYDVKM. Trimming took off 6 bases at V and 0 bases at J, with 8 bases between the two ends. The CDR3 runs 13 residues. The CDR3 region has the DNA TGTGCCAGCAGCCCGGGACTGAACACTGAAGCTTTCTTT. It codes for CASSPGLNTEAFF.

V and J are TRBV6-5 and TRBJ2-7, with D unresolved. Trimming took off 5 bases at V and 5 bases at J, with 7 bases between the two ends. The CDR3 length is 11 residues. The germline V gene has CDR1 MNHEY and CDR2 SVGAGI. The CDR3 reads CASSGYNEQYF. Here the CDR3 DNA reads TGTGCCAGCAGTGGCTACAACGAGCAGTACTTC.

The chain is built from TRBV4-2 and TRBJ2-1, with 7 bases aligning to TRBD1. Germline V gene sequence: CDR1 LGHNA, CDR2 YNFKEQ. The ends lost 2 bases at V and 8 bases at J; junction bases unmatched: 6. The CDR3 runs 14 residues. The DNA for the CDR3 is TGTGCCAGCAGCCAACAAAAACAGGGGTATGAGCAGTTCTTC. Its protein is CASSQQKQGYEQFF.

The sample holds one count of this clone. The J gene is TRBJ1-1, the V gene TRBV21-1. TRBV21-1 is classified as a pseudogene. The CDR3 loop spans 16 amino acids. CDR3 sequence (DNA): TGTGCCAGCAGCAACCCTGACCAGGGGGGGGGCACTGAAGCTTTCTTT. It yields the protein CASSNPDQGGGTEAFF.

The chain has TRBV5-6 and TRBJ2-3; D remains unclear. Between the trimmed V and J ends, which lost 2 bases and 4 bases, there was a span of 5 bases. The germline V gene encodes CDR1 SGHDT and CDR2 YYEEEE. This CDR3 contains 12 residues. DNA for the CDR3: TGTGCCAGCAGCTTTGTTTCAGATACGCAGTATTTT. It codes for CASSFVSDTQYF.

J is TRBJ1-1 and V is TRBV19; D perhaps matches TRBD1 (6 bases). CDR3 length: 14 residues. Germline values: CDR1 LNHDA, CDR2 SQIVND (reference sequence). V was clipped by 5 bases and J by 2 bases, with 12 bases between them. CDR3 in amino acids: CASSPGTSNTEAFF. Here the CDR3 DNA reads TGTGCCAGTAGTCCCGGGACATCCAACACTGAAGCTTTCTTT.

V is TRBV5-1 and J is TRBJ2-1; TRBD1 might be the D (5 bases). This CDR3 is 15 amino acids long. Trimming pared 7 bases from V and 7 bases from J, leaving 21 bases between. Looked up from germline, CDR1 is SGHRS and CDR2 is YFSETQ. Here the CDR3 DNA reads TGCGCCAGCGGCCCTCGCAGGGCCCCCTGGAATGAGCAGTTCTTC. It encodes CASGPRRAPWNEQFF.

The chain couples TRBV11-2 to TRBJ1-1; the match to TRBD1 covers 7 bases. V trimming: 6 bases; J trimming: 5 bases; junction bases outside the gene matches: 12. Germline CDR1 reads SGHAT; CDR2 reads FQNNGV. CDR3 length: 15 amino acids. CDR3 residues: CASSAFLGQATEAFF. CDR3 nucleotide sequence: TGTGCCAGCAGTGCATTTCTTGGACAGGCAACTGAAGCTTTCTTT.

This chain uses TRBV9 with TRBJ2-1, with D uncertain. The germline CDR1 and CDR2 sequences are SGDLS and YYNGEE. The CDR3 is 11 residues long. V lost 0 bases to trimming and J lost 9 bases, with 4 bases between them. The CDR3 bases are TGTGCCAGCAGCGTAGGGAGTGAGCAGTTCTTC. It is translated as CASSVGSEQFF.

The CDR3 region is CASSQDRGQPQHF. CDR3 DNA: TGTGCCAGCAGCCAAGACAGGGGACAGCCCCAGCATTTT. The chain recombines TRBV4-2 with TRBJ1-5; perhaps TRBD1 as D (6 bases). There are 13 residues in the CDR3. The germline CDR1 and CDR2 sequences are LGHNA and YNFKEQ. V lost 0 bases to trimming and J lost 7 bases, with 7 bases between them.

V and J are TRBV6-6 and TRBJ1-6; tentatively, D is TRBD1 (6 bases). Germline lookup yields CDR1 MNHNY and CDR2 SVGAGI (reference sequence). The CDR3 is 13 amino acids. The germline V and J ends were trimmed by 6 bases and 9 bases, with 12 bases remaining between them. CDR3: CASRQGLSSPLHF. CDR3 in DNA: TGTGCCAGCAGACAGGGTTTAAGTTCACCCCTCCACTTT.

The gene calls are TRBV4-3 and TRBJ2-3; 8 bases are shared with TRBD2. Germline values: CDR1 LGHNA, CDR2 YSLEER. The junction had 10 bases not matched to a gene; V was cut back by 0 bases and J by 2 bases. This CDR3 spans 18 amino acids. In nucleotides, the CDR3 is TGCGCCAGCAGCCAAGATCCTCCGGGGGGGGCCTACACAGATACGCAGTATTTT. Translated, it gives CASSQDPPGGAYTDTQYF.

This rearrangement joins TRBV5-1 to TRBJ1-1; 8 nucleotides match TRBD1. Germline CDR1 and CDR2: SGHRS and YFSETQ. After removal of 3 bases from V and 3 bases from J, the junction contained 1 base not matched to a gene. The CDR3 is made up of 13 amino acids. The CDR3 DNA sequence: TGCGCCAGCAGCTCACAGGGGGACACTGAAGCTTTCTTT. Amino acids: CASSSQGDTEAFF.

The rearrangement joins TRBV4-3 to TRBJ2-1; TRBD2 agrees at 9 bases. There are 15 residues in the CDR3. CDR1 and CDR2 from the germline V gene are LGHNA and YSLEER. The V segment lost 0 bases and the J segment 5 bases; nucleotides outside the gene matches: 2. The CDR3 sequence is CASSQERGGHNEQFF. The CDR3 DNA sequence: TGCGCCAGCAGCCAAGAGCGGGGGGGCCACAATGAGCAGTTCTTC.

This clone was seen a few times. The V gene is TRBV5-4, the J gene TRBJ2-3, with D possibly TRBD2 on 6 matching bases. The CDR3 length is 15 residues. Trimming left V 4 bases short and J 3 bases short, with 15 bases between. Germline V gene data show CDR1 as SGHNT and CDR2 as YYREEE (reference sequence). CDR3 coding DNA: TGTGCCAGCAGCGTTGCGGGGCGGGCGACAGATACGCAGTATTTT. This translates into CASSVAGRATDTQYF.

This clone was seen a handful of times. CDR3 nucleotide sequence: TGTGCCAGCAGCGTGAACAGGGTTGGCTACACCTTC. Amino acids: CASSVNRVGYTF. The V call is TRBV5-6, the J call TRBJ1-2; D possibly corresponds to TRBD1 (6 bases). This CDR3 has 12 residues. Germline assignment: CDR1 SGHDT and CDR2 YYEEEE. Trimming removed 4 bases from V and 7 bases from J, with 11 bases in between. The variable domain in full, completed from reference TRBV5-6 and TRBJ1-2, reads DAGVTQSPTHLIKTRGQQVTLRCSPKSGHDTVSWYQQALGQGPQFIFQYYEEEERQRGNFPDRFSGHQFPNYSSELNVNALLLGDSALYLCASSVNRVGYTFGSGTRLTVV.

The chain uses TRBV6-1 and TRBJ2-1, with 13 positions matching TRBD2. This CDR3 contains 15 residues. Per the germline V gene, CDR1 is MNHNS and CDR2 is SASEGT. V shed 6 bases and J 7 bases; nucleotides not matched to a gene: 6. CDR3 sequence reads: CASRPLAGGRNEQFF. Written as DNA, the CDR3 is TGTGCCAGCAGACCACTAGCGGGGGGGCGGAATGAGCAGTTCTTC.

The chain recombines TRBV9 with TRBJ1-2; no clear D. The CDR3 sequence is 15 residues long. V lost 3 bases and J lost 1, with 13 bases in between. Germline CDR1 SGDLS, CDR2 YYNGEE. The CDR3 nucleotides read TGTGCCAGCAGCGGGGCTCTTAGAGTTAACTATGGCTACACCTTC. This gives the protein CASSGALRVNYGYTF.

The chain carries TRBV30 and TRBJ1-4; D not certain. CDR1 GTSNPN and CDR2 SVGIG come from the germline V gene (reference sequence). The CDR3 has 13 residues. The V gene lost 2 bases and the J gene lost 7 bases, with 11 bases spanning the gap. Here the CDR3 reads CAWSLARGEKLFF. DNA of the CDR3: TGTGCCTGGAGTTTGGCCCGGGGTGAAAAACTGTTTTTT.